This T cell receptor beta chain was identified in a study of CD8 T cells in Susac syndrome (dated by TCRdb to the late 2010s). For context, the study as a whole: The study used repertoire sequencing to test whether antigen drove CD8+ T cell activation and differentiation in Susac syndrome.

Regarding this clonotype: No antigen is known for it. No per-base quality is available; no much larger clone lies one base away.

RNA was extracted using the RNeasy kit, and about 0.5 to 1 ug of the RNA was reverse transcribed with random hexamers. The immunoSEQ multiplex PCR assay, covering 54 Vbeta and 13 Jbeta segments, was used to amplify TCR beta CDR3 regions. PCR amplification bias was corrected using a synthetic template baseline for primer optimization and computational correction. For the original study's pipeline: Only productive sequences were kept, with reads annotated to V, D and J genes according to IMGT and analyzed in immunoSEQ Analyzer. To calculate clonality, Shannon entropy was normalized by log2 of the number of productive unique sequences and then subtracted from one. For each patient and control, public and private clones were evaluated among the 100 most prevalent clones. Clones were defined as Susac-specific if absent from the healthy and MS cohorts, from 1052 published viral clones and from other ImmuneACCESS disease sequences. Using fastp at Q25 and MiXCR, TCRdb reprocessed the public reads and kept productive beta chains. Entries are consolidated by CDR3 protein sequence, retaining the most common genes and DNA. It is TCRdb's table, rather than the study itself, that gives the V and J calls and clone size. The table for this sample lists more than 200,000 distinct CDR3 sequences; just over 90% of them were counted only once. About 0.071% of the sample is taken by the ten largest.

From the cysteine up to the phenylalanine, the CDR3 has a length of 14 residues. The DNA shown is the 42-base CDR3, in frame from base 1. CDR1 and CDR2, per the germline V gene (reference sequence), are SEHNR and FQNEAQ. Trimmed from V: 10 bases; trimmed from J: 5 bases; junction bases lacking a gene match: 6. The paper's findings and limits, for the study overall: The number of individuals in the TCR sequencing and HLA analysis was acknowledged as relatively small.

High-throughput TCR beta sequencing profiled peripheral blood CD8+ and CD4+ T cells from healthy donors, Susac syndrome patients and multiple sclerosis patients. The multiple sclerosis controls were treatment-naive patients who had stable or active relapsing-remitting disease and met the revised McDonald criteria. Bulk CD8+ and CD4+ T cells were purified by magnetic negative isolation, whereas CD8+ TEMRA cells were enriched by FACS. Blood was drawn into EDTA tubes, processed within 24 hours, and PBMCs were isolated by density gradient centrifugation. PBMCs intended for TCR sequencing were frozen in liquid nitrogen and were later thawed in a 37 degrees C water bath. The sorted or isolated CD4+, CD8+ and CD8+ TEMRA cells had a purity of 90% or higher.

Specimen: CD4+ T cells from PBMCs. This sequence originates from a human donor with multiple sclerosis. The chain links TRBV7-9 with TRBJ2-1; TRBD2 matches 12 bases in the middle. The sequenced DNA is TGTGCCACCGGACTAGCGGGGACGGACAATGAGCAGTTCTTC. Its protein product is CATGLAGTDNEQFF.